This T cell receptor (beta chain) was profiled in a study of radiotherapy plus CTLA-4 blockade in lung cancer. Sequenced by immunoSEQ multiplex PCR; TCRdb stores in-frame clones only, minus some. The sample lists fewer than 35,000 clones, around 74% occurring once. The CDR3 has 12 amino acids. Germline lookup yields CDR1 ENHRY and CDR2 SYGVKD. For this clone: An end of the junction differs from the germline gene, which may be a read error.

The source of this sequence is a human donor with non-small cell lung cancer that progressed on radiotherapy plus ipilimumab. This specimen was peripheral blood, taken from a patient treated with radiotherapy plus ipilimumab. The V and J genes are TRBV10-3 and TRBJ1-1, with TRBD1 matching over 7 bases. This CDR3 is CAISVGQSIILF. Written as DNA, the CDR3 is TGTGCCATCAGTGTGGGACAGTCTATCATCCTCTTT.